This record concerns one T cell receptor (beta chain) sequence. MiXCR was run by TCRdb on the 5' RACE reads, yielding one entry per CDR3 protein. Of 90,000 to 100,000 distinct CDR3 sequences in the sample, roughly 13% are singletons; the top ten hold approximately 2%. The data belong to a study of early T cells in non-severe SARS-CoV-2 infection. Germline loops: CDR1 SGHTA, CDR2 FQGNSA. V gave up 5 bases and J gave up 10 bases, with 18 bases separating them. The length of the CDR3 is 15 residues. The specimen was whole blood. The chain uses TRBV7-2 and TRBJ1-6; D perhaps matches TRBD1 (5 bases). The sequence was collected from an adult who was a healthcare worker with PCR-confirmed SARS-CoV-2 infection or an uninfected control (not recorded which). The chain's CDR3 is CASSPAAGTQSPLHF. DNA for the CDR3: TGTGCCAGCAGCCCAGCAGCAGGGACGCAGTCACCCCTCCACTTT.